This T cell receptor (beta chain) was obtained from a study of cytomegalovirus exposure and HLA in healthy donors. For the study at large: A preliminary data release comprised around 90 million unique TCRs obtained from HLA-typed donors. Findings and caveats of the study: HLA alleles showed associations with approximately 15,000 TCR beta sequences in a later analysis, at a 0.05 false discovery rate.

Trimming left V 2 bases short and J 8 bases short, with 7 bases between. The CDR3 has 12 amino acids. Germline assignment: CDR1 MNHNS and CDR2 SASEGT. Though probably carrying unrecorded immune exposures, donors were nominally healthy at sampling. The primer mix had 60 Vbeta and 13 Jbeta primers. Assay: immunoSEQ multiplex PCR; the TCRdb copy retains only in-frame clones and omits some. In total, the table holds 95,000 to 150,000 clones. On this clone: What it binds is unknown.

This chain uses TRBV6-1 with TRBJ2-1; maybe TRBD1 (5 bases). The sequencing input was PBMCs. This TCR was sampled from a man between 18 and 35 years old in good health and CMV-seronegative. CDR3 protein: CASSEWGHEQFF. CDR3 coding DNA: TGTGCCAGCAGTGAATGGGGCCATGAGCAGTTCTTC.